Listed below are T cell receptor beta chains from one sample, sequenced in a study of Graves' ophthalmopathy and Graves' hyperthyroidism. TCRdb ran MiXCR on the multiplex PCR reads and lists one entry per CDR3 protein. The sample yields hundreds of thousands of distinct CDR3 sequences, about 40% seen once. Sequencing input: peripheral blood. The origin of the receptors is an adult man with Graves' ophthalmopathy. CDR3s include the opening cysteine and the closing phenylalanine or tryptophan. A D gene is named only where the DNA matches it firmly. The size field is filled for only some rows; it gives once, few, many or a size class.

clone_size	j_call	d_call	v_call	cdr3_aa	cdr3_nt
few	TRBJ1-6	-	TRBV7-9	CASSLRPGDSPLHF	TGTGCCAGCAGCCTGAGACCGGGAGATTCACCCCTCCACTTT
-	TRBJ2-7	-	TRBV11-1	CASSLQASEQYF	TGTGCCAGCAGCTTGCAGGCGAGCGAGCAGTACTTC
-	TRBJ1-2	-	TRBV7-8	CASSRGGSGPYGYTF	TGTGCCAGCAGCCGTGGGGGTAGTGGTCCCTATGGCTACACCTTC
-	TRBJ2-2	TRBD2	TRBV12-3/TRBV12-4	CASSLAGGRGALF	TGTGCCAGCAGTTTAGCGGGGGGGAGAGGAGCCCTTTTT
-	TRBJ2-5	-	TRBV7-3	CASSSTRRGHSEIQETQYF	TGTGCCAGCAGCTCAACCCGGAGAGGGCACAGCGAAATCCAAGAGACCCAGTACTTC
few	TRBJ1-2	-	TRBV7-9	CASSPTQGLGGYTF	TGTGCCAGCAGCCCCACACAGGGTTTAGGTGGCTACACCTTC
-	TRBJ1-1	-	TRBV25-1	CASNYSMSESEAFF	TGTGCCAGCAATTACTCGATGTCTGAATCTGAAGCTTTCTTT
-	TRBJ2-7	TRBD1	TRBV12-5	CASGWGRTGSYEQYF	TGTGCTAGTGGTTGGGGGAGGACAGGGTCCTACGAGCAGTACTTC
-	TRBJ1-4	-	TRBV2	CASSESGDAGFNEKLFF	TGTGCCAGCAGTGAATCCGGGGACGCCGGATTCAATGAAAAACTGTTTTTT
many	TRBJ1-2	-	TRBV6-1	CASSDARFYGYTF	TGTGCCAGCAGTGACGCCAGATTTTATGGCTACACCTTC
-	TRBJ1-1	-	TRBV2	CASSQQIMNTEAFF	TGTGCCAGCAGCCAACAAATTATGAACACTGAAGCTTTCTTT
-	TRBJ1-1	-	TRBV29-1	CSSYDPTEAFF	TGCAGCTCCTACGATCCTACTGAAGCTTTCTTT
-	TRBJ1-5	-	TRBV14	CASSQDKGFIRASDQPQHF	TGTGCCAGCAGCCAAGATAAAGGGTTTATAAGGGCTTCGGATCAGCCCCAGCATTTT
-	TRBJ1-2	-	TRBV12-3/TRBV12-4	CASSLRSRGNYGYTF	TGTGCCAGCAGTTTAAGGAGCAGGGGTAACTATGGCTACACCTTC
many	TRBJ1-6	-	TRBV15	CATSRVTGSGSPLHF	TGTGCCACCAGCAGAGTAACAGGGTCCGGTTCACCCCTCCACTTT
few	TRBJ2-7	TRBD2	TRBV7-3	CASSYRRGETTYEQYF	TGTGCCAGCAGCTACCGACGGGGGGAAACTACCTACGAGCAGTACTTC